This is a list of T cell receptor beta chains from one sample in a study of siplizumab effects on memory and regulatory T cells. The table came from immunoSEQ multiplex PCR; TCRdb's copy has only in-frame clones and leaves some out. The sample has about 100,000 clones, over 90% seen once. The sample was non-Treg CD4+ T cells sorted from blood. These receptors were taken from a human donor in good health. The CDR3 runs from the conserved cysteine through the conserved F or W. The order of the fields is V gene, J gene, clone size, D gene, CDR3 DNA, CDR3 protein. A D gene is named only where the DNA matches it firmly. For some rows the clone size is stated as once, few or many, or as a class when expanded; others skip it.

>TRBV5-1|TRBJ2-5|once|NA
TGCGCCAGCAGCTTGCGTGGGGACGGGGAGACCCAGTACTTC
CASSLRGDGETQYF
>TRBV11-3|TRBJ2-7|NA|NA
TGTGCCAGCAGCGACAGGGCGGGAGAGCAGTACTTC
CASSDRAGEQYF
>TRBV7-6|TRBJ2-1|NA|NA
TGTGCCAGCAGCTTAGCAGTCGGTCCCTACAATGAGCAGTTCTTC
CASSLAVGPYNEQFF
>TRBV20-1|TRBJ2-5|NA|NA
TGCAGTGCCCAGGGGCGAGAGACCCAGTACTTC
CSAQGRETQYF
>TRBV10-3|TRBJ2-7|NA|NA
TGTGCCATCAGTGGCCCGGGAAGTGTGTCCTACGAGCAGTACTTC
CAISGPGSVSYEQYF
>TRBV28|TRBJ1-1|NA|NA
TGTGCCAGCAGTTTTTGGGGGGGTACTGAAGCTTTCTTT
CASSFWGGTEAFF
>TRBV18|TRBJ1-3|NA|NA
TGTGCCAGCTCACCAGCGGACTCTGGAAACACCATATATTTT
CASSPADSGNTIYF
>TRBV7-6|TRBJ2-5|NA|TRBD1
TGTGCCAGCAGCCCTGGACAGGGAAGAGAGACCCAGTACTTC
CASSPGQGRETQYF
>TRBV6-5|TRBJ1-2|NA|NA
TGTGCCAGCAGTTTGGGCAGGAGCTATGGCTACACCTTC
CASSLGRSYGYTF
>TRBV5-1|TRBJ2-6|NA|NA
TGCGCCAGCAGCTTCGGACAACGAAGTTCGGCCTCTGGGGCCAACGTCCTGACTTTC
CASSFGQRSSASGANVLTF
>TRBV19|TRBJ2-1|once|TRBD2
TGTGCCAGTAGTATTCAGCTAGCGGAGTACAATGAGCAGTTCTTC
CASSIQLAEYNEQFF
>TRBV7-6|TRBJ1-2|NA|TRBD1
TGTGCCAGCAGCACCTCGAGGGACAGGGTCGGCTATGGCTACACCTTC
CASSTSRDRVGYGYTF
>TRBV5-1|TRBJ2-1|NA|TRBD1
TGCGCCAGCAGCCCCCCGGACAGGGGAGTCATCAATGAGCAGTTCTTC
CASSPPDRGVINEQFF
>TRBV2|TRBJ2-5|NA|TRBD2
TGTGCCAGCAGTGAAACGACTAGCGGGAGGGAGACCCAGTACTTC
CASSETTSGRETQYF
>TRBV14|TRBJ2-3|NA|TRBD2
TGTGCCAGCAGGAAGGGAGGGAATACAGATACGCAGTATTTT
CASRKGGNTDTQYF
>TRBV27|TRBJ2-1|NA|TRBD2
TGTGCCAGCAGTTTAAGGACTAGCGGGATTTCCTACAATGAGCAGTTCTTC
CASSLRTSGISYNEQFF
>TRBV5-6|TRBJ2-7|NA|TRBD2
TGTGCCAGCAGCCAACCTTTCGGGGGGAGCGAGCAGTACTTC
CASSQPFGGSEQYF
>TRBV4-1|TRBJ2-7|NA|TRBD2
TGCGCCAGCAGCCAAGATCCGGAGACTAGCGGCTACGAGCAGTACTTC
CASSQDPETSGYEQYF
>TRBV5-1|TRBJ2-5|NA|NA
TGCGCCAGCAGCCCTTTGGGAGTCCAAGAGACCCAGTACTTC
CASSPLGVQETQYF
>TRBV28|TRBJ2-5|NA|NA
TGTGCCAGCAGTACAGGGATGAGGACCCAGTACTTC
CASSTGMRTQYF
>TRBV27|TRBJ2-2|NA|NA
TGTGCCAGCAAAATTGAGGCCGGGGAGCTGTTTTTT
CASKIEAGELFF
>TRBV19|TRBJ2-5|NA|TRBD2
TGTGCCAGTAGTACCCACCGGGGACTAGCGGGAGTTACCGCGTTTTCGGCCCAGTACTTC
CASSTHRGLAGVTAFSAQYF
>TRBV30|TRBJ2-7|NA|TRBD2
TGTGCCGCAGGCTCGGGAGGTGGGGGGTTATACGAGCAGTACTTC
CAAGSGGGGLYEQYF
>TRBV21-1|TRBJ1-1|NA|NA
TGTGCCAGCACCCGGGAGAGAGCAAAAACTGAAGCTTTCTTT
CASTRERAKTEAFF
>TRBV19|TRBJ1-1|NA|TRBD1
TGTGCCAGTAGTATCGCGACAGGGGGCGCGGACACTGAAGCTTTCTTT
CASSIATGGADTEAFF
>TRBV11-2|TRBJ2-7|NA|NA
TGTGCCAGCAGCCTAGACTACGAGCAGTACTTC
CASSLDYEQYF
>TRBV27|TRBJ1-1|NA|NA
TGTGCCAGCAGTTCCCCACGGACGGGCCACACTGAAGCTTTCTTT
CASSSPRTGHTEAFF
>TRBV28|TRBJ1-2|NA|TRBD1
TGTGCCAGCAGTAGACAGGGCTATAACTATGGCTACACCTTC
CASSRQGYNYGYTF
>TRBV9|TRBJ2-5|NA|NA
TGTGCCAGCAGCGCCGACTTGGGACGGGAGACCCAGTACTTC
CASSADLGRETQYF
>TRBV6-1|TRBJ1-1|NA|TRBD1
TGTGCCAGCGGGGACAGCTCTATGAACACTGAAGCTTTCTTT
CASGDSSMNTEAFF
>TRBV10-3|TRBJ1-6|NA|NA
TGTGCCATCAGGAGCTCCTATAATTCACCCCTCCACTTT
CAIRSSYNSPLHF
>TRBV19|TRBJ1-5|NA|NA
TGTGCCAGTAGTATATCCGCAGGCAATCAGCCCCAGCATTTT
CASSISAGNQPQHF
>TRBV28|TRBJ1-5|NA|TRBD1
TGTGCCAGCAGATATACCGGGACAGGGGGCGGTCAGCCCCAGCATTTT
CASRYTGTGGGQPQHF
>TRBV2|TRBJ2-3|once|NA
TGTGCCAGCAGGCTCATAACGGGACCCACAGATACGCAGTATTTT
CASRLITGPTDTQYF
>TRBV15|TRBJ2-2|NA|NA
TGTGCCACCAGCAGAGCCTTAGGGGGGACCGGGGAGCTGTTTTTT
CATSRALGGTGELFF
>TRBV10-2|TRBJ2-7|NA|NA
TGCGCCAGCAGTGAGCAATACGAGCAGTACTTC
CASSEQYEQYF
>TRBV18|TRBJ2-7|NA|NA
TGTGCCAGCTCGCCCCCAGGGGACGGCTCCTACGAGCAGTACTTC
CASSPPGDGSYEQYF
>TRBV5-6|TRBJ2-3|NA|NA
TGTGCCAGCAGCCTGAGTCGTAGCGCCCGCACAGATACGCAGTATTTT
CASSLSRSARTDTQYF
>TRBV6-4|TRBJ1-2|NA|TRBD1
TGTGCCAGCAGCGCCTCTCTACTGGACAGGGTAGTTAACTATGGCTACACCTTC
CASSASLLDRVVNYGYTF
>TRBV10-2|TRBJ2-6|NA|NA
TGCGCCAGCAGTAGTAACTCTGGGGCCAACGTCCTGACTTTC
CASSSNSGANVLTF
>TRBV9|TRBJ2-3|NA|NA
TGTGCCAGCAGCGTAGAGGGTAGCACAGATACGCAGTATTTT
CASSVEGSTDTQYF
>TRBV5-6|TRBJ2-1|NA|NA
TGTGCCAGCAGCTTCAGCGTCCGAAGGAATGAGCAGTTCTTC
CASSFSVRRNEQFF
>TRBV5-4|TRBJ2-3|NA|TRBD2
TGTGCCAGCAGCTTGCGACTAGCGGCAGATACGCAGTATTTT
CASSLRLAADTQYF
>TRBV19|TRBJ1-1|NA|NA
TGTGCCAGTAGTATCGGGCAGAAGAACACTGAAGCTTTCTTT
CASSIGQKNTEAFF
>TRBV28|TRBJ2-5|NA|TRBD2
TGTGCCAGCAGTGCCGGGACTAGCGGGATGGAGACCCAGTACTTC
CASSAGTSGMETQYF
>TRBV2|TRBJ1-4|NA|NA
TGTGCCAGCAGTGATGGGGCAGTAAAACTGTTTTTT
CASSDGAVKLFF
>TRBV9|TRBJ2-7|NA|TRBD2
TGTGCCAGCAGCCCCCGGGATAGCGGGAGATACGAGCAGTACTTC
CASSPRDSGRYEQYF